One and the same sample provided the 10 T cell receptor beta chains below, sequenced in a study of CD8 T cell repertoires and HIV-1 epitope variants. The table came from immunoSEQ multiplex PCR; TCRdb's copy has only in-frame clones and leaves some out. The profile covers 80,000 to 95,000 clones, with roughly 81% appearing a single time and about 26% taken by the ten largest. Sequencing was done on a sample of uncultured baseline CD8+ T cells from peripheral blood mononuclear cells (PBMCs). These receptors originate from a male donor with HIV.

In DNA form, the CDR3 reads TGTGCCAGCAGCCAAGGCACCGCAGCGGGAGCTTGGGCAGATACGCAGTATTTT. Encoded protein: CASSQGTAAGAWADTQYF. The genes are TRBV4-2 and TRBJ2-3, with TRBD2 matching over 8 bases. CDR3 length: 18 amino acids. The junction had 13 bases not matched to a gene; V was cut back by 1 base and J by 4 bases. Germline CDR1 and CDR2: LGHNA and YNFKEQ.

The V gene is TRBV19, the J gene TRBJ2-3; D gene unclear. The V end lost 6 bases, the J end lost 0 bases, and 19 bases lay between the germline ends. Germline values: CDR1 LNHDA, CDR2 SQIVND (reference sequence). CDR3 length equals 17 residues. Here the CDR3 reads CASSRRPGPGSTDTQYF. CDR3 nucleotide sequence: TGTGCCAGTAGCCGGAGACCGGGCCCCGGTAGCACAGATACGCAGTATTTT.

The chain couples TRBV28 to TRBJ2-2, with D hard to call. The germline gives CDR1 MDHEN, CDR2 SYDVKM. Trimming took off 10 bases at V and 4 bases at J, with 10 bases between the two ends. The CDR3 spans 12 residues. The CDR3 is CATLTGTGELFF. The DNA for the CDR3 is TGTGCCACCCTGACCGGCACCGGGGAGCTGTTTTTT.

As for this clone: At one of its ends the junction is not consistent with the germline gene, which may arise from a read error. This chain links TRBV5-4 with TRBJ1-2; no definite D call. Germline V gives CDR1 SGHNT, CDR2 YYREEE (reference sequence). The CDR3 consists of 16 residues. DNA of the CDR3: TGCGCCAGCAGCCAAGATCCCGTCGAACTCGACTATGGCTACACCTTC. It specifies CASSQDPVELDYGYTF.

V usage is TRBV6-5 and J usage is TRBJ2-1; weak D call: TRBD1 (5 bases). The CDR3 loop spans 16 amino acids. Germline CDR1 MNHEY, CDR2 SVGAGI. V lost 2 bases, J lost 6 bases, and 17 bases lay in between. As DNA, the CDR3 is TGTGCCAGCAGTTACGCCCAGGGATTGGGTTTCAATGAGCAGTTCTTC. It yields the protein CASSYAQGLGFNEQFF.

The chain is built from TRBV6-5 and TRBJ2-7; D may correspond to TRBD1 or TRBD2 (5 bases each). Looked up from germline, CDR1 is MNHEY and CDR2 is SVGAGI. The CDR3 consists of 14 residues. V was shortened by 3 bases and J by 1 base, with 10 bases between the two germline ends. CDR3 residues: CASSYREGSYEQYF. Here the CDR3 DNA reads TGTGCCAGCAGTTATCGCGAGGGGTCCTACGAGCAGTACTTC.

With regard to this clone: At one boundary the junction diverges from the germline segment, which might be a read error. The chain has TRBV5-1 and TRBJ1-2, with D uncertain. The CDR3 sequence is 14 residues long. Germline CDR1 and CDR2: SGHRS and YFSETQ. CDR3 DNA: TGCGCCAGCACCTTGGACCCTGTTAACTATGGCTACACCTTC. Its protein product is CASTLDPVNYGYTF. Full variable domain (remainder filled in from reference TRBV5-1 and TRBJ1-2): KAGVTQTPRYLIKTRGQQVTLSCSPISGHRSVSWYQQTPGQGLQFLFEYFSETQRNKGNFPGRFSGRQFSNSRSEMNVSTLELGDSALYLCASTLDPVNYGYTFGSGTRLTVV.

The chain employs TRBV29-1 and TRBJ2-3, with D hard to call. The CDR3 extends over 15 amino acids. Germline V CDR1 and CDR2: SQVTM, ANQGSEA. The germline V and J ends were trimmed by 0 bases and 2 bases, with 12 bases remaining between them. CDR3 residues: CSVEDLGSDTDTQYF. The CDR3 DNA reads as TGCAGCGTTGAAGATCTTGGGTCCGACACAGATACGCAGTATTTT.

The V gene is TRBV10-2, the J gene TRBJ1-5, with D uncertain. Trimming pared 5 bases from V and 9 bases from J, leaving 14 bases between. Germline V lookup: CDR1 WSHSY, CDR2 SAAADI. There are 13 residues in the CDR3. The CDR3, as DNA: TGCGCCAGCAGTCTGGACCAAATAGGGCCCCAGCATTTT. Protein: CASSLDQIGPQHF.

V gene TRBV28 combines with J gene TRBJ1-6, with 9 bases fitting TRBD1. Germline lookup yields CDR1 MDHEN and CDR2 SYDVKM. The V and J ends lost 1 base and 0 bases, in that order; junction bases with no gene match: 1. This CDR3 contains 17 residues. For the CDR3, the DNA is TGTGCCAGCAGTTTATTGACAGGGGGCTCCTATAATTCACCCCTCCACTTT. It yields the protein CASSLLTGGSYNSPLHF.